The 10 T cell receptor beta chains presented below share a single source sample, sequenced in a study of human T cells and chemical hapten exposure (dated by TCRdb to the early 2020s). Receptor amplification or capture employed RACE. Sequencing instrument: NextSeq 500. Clones were called with MiXCR by TCRdb after fastp trimmed the public reads at Q25, and only in-frame beta chains were retained. Rows are combined by CDR3 protein, so each entry shows the most common genes and DNA. The sample table contains tens of thousands of distinct CDR3 sequences; only one count was recorded for less than 8.5% of them. 1.3% of the sample rests with the top ten. The time point label, read with the paper, signifies: pre-sensitization, week 0. According to the study, the label for this sample's treatment or condition signals: therapeutic diphenylcyclopropenone sensitization with weekly scalp DPC. Material: whole blood, obtained in connection with sensitization to the hapten diphenylcyclopropenone (DPC). The receptors derive from a woman between 50 and 59 years old with alopecia areata. Some clones in this sample may be carry-over from other donors' samples.

This clonotype was observed at least ten times. The rearrangement uses TRBV7-9 and TRBJ1-6; 8 bases match TRBD1. CDR3 length: 14 residues. CDR1 and CDR2 (germline): SEHNR, FQNEAQ (reference sequence). Trimming cost V 5 bases and J 10 bases; bases outside gene matches: 7. CDR3 DNA: TGTGCCAGCAGCCCCGGGACAGGCCGGTCACCCCTCCACTTT. Protein product: CASSPGTGRSPLHF.

This clonotype has at least ten counts. The V gene is TRBV21-1, the J gene TRBJ1-1; TRBD1 is the table's D call and was not checked against the DNA. TRBV21-1 counts as a pseudogene. The CDR3 contains 14 residues. The CDR3 bases are TGTGCCAGCAGAAAGCCAGGGGTGAGCACTGAAGCTTTCTTT. As protein: CASRKPGVSTEAFF.

This clonotype was found many times. V is TRBV4-3 and J is TRBJ1-2; D might be TRBD1 (5 bases). With 0 bases removed from V and 7 bases from J, the gap between germline ends came to 15 bases. CDR3 size: 15 residues. From germline, CDR1 is LGHNA and CDR2 YSLEER. CDR3 in amino acids: CASSQDEGIWTGYTF. In DNA form, the CDR3 reads TGCGCCAGCAGCCAAGATGAGGGGATTTGGACTGGCTACACCTTC.

The chain combines TRBV6-6 with TRBJ2-7; maybe TRBD2 (6 bases). CDR1 and CDR2 (germline): MNHNY, SVGAGI (reference sequence). This CDR3 has 14 residues. Trimming took 2 bases from V and 0 from J, leaving 8 bases between them. CDR3 in amino acids: CASSYGTFSYEQYF. The CDR3 DNA follows: TGTGCCAGCAGTTACGGGACTTTCTCCTACGAGCAGTACTTC.

This clonotype was seen many times. The V call is TRBV4-3, the J call TRBJ2-3, with TRBD2 identical over 8 bases. The CDR3 runs to 17 residues. CDR1 and CDR2 (germline): LGHNA, YSLEER. Losses at the gene ends were 1 base for V and 5 bases for J; bases not matched to a gene: 11. CDR3 residues: CASSQAYRAGVIDTQYF. As DNA, the CDR3 is TGCGCCAGCAGCCAAGCTTACCGAGCGGGAGTTATAGATACGCAGTATTTT.

At least ten counts were recorded for this clonotype. CDR3 sequence reads: CASSPPPRGSYNEQFF. The CDR3 nucleotides read TGTGCCAGCAGTCCGCCCCCCCGGGGCTCCTACAATGAGCAGTTCTTC. This chain uses TRBV2 with TRBJ2-1; perhaps TRBD2 as D (5 bases). Germline V gives CDR1 SNHLY, CDR2 FYNNEI. V dropped 5 bases and J dropped 0 bases, with 14 bases sitting between them. The CDR3 has 16 amino acids. Together with reference TRBV2 and TRBJ2-1, the CDR3 gives the full variable domain: EPEVTQTPSHQVTQMGQEVILRCVPISNHLYFYWYRQILGQKVEFLVSFYNNEISEKSEIFDDQFSVERPDGSNFTLKIRSTKLEDSAMYFCASSPPPRGSYNEQFFGPGTRLTVL.

This clonotype has ten or more counts. The chain recombines TRBV28 with TRBJ2-1; TRBD2 matches at 13 bases. The germline V gene has CDR1 MDHEN and CDR2 SYDVKM. The V segment lost 9 bases and the J segment 10 bases; nucleotides outside the gene matches: 6. CDR3 length: 13 residues. The CDR3 nucleotides read TGTGCCAGTAACACGGGACTAGCGGGAGAGCAGTTCTTC. Residues: CASNTGLAGEQFF.

The chain has TRBV7-2 and TRBJ2-5, with TRBD1 identical over 8 bases. V gave up 5 bases and J gave up 10 bases; unmatched junction bases: 6. Germline CDR1 SGHTA, CDR2 FQGNSA. The CDR3 extends over 12 amino acids. The CDR3 region is CASSLGTGDQYF. The CDR3 DNA sequence: TGTGCCAGCAGCCTCGGGACAGGTGACCAGTACTTC.

This clonotype was counted a few times. The V call is TRBV3-1, the J call TRBJ2-7; TRBD2 matches at 8 bases. Trimming took 4 bases from V and 0 from J; bases not matched to a gene: 8. The CDR3 has 16 amino acids. Germline V CDR1 and CDR2: LGHDT, YNNKEL (reference sequence). CDR3 in DNA: TGTGCCAGCAGCCCAGCACCGGGACTAGTCTCCTACGAGCAGTACTTC. It encodes CASSPAPGLVSYEQYF.

A few counts support this clonotype. The rearrangement links TRBV11-2 to TRBJ2-5; the D is unclear. Germline-derived CDR1 and CDR2 are SGHAT and FQNNGV. The CDR3 runs to 14 residues. Trimming removed 1 base at V and 5 bases at J, with 11 bases between. CDR3 region: CASSLARSFETQYF. In DNA form, the CDR3 reads TGTGCCAGCAGCTTAGCCCGCTCCTTTGAGACCCAGTACTTC.